These 26 T cell receptor beta chains share one sample of origin, sequenced in a study of blood T cells in healthy people across ages. Primed by a sample-barcoded 5' primer and a J-beta primer mix, a second PCR proceeded for roughly 6 to 12 cycles. MiXCR was run by TCRdb on the 5' RACE reads, yielding one entry per CDR3 protein. Of about 780,000 distinct CDR3 sequences listed, more than 35% were seen once; the top ten hold 18%. Sequencing input: blood. Receptors were obtained from a man older than 75 in good health.

This clonotype was detected only a few times. A much bigger clone sits one base away, suggesting this may be a read error. V gene TRBV20-1 combines with J gene TRBJ2-5; TRBD2 agrees at 7 bases. V lost 5 bases to trimming and J lost 11 bases; unmatched junction nucleotides: 17. Germline V gene sequence: CDR1 DFQATT, CDR2 SNEGSKA (reference sequence). This CDR3 has 14 residues. CDR3 residues: CSAVSGYAYNEQYF. The CDR3 DNA is TGCAGTGCTGTTAGCGGGTACGCCTACAATGAGCAGTACTTC.

This clonotype showed up just a few times. The rearrangement uses TRBV12-3 or TRBV12-4 and TRBJ2-7; D remains unclear. The CDR3 has 14 residues. Between the trimmed V and J ends, which lost 1 base and 5 bases, there was a span of 12 bases. CDR3: CASSLGGGSHEQYF. The CDR3 coding sequence is TGTGCCAGCAGTTTAGGAGGTGGCTCTCACGAGCAGTACTTC.

The gene calls are TRBV20-1 and TRBJ1-1, with D perhaps matching TRBD1 (6 bases). Germline V gene lookup returns CDR1 DFQATT and CDR2 SNEGSKA (reference sequence). CDR3 length: 14 residues. V gave up 6 bases and J gave up 4 bases, with 18 bases separating them. This CDR3 reads CSATRGAGGTEAFF. CDR3 coding DNA: TGCAGTGCCACAAGGGGGGCGGGAGGCACTGAAGCTTTCTTT.

This chain joins TRBV4-2 and TRBJ2-7; 14 positions agree with TRBD2. The germline gives CDR1 LGHNA, CDR2 YNFKEQ. CDR3 length: 17 residues. V shed 4 bases, J shed 0 bases, and the junction held 5 bases outside the gene matches. The CDR3 region has the DNA TGTGCCAGCAGCCCGGGACTAGCGGGGGTTGGCTCCTACGAGCAGTACTTC. The encoded protein is CASSPGLAGVGSYEQYF.

This clonotype was seen a handful of times. The rearrangement links TRBV20-1 to TRBJ1-2, with TRBD1 identical over 7 bases. Trimming at V came to 5 bases and at J to 4 bases, leaving 7 bases not matched to a gene. CDR1 and CDR2 from the germline V gene are DFQATT and SNEGSKA (reference sequence). The CDR3 is 13 residues long. The CDR3 protein is CSALSGGGYGYTF. The CDR3 DNA is TGCAGTGCTCTTTCAGGGGGAGGCTATGGCTACACCTTC.

The V call is TRBV5-1, the J call TRBJ2-1; 7 nucleotides align to TRBD2. CDR1 is SGHRS and CDR2 is YFSETQ in the germline V gene. The CDR3 extends over 16 amino acids. Germline trimming cut 0 bases from V and 7 bases from J; bases unmatched to any gene: 10. CDR3 region: CASSLVSRAGTNEQFF. CDR3 in DNA: TGCGCCAGCAGCTTGGTGAGTCGAGCGGGGACGAATGAGCAGTTCTTC.

This clonotype turned up a few times. The chain links TRBV12-3 or TRBV12-4 to TRBJ1-1; 7 nucleotides align to TRBD1. J gave up 5 bases and V 5 bases, and 8 bases lay outside the gene matches. The CDR3 contains 14 residues. CDR3 residues: CASSPKTGRTEAFF. The DNA for the CDR3 is TGTGCCAGCAGTCCGAAGACAGGGCGAACTGAAGCTTTCTTT.

Notes on this clonotype: A much more abundant neighbour one base away suggests this may be a read error. The V and J genes are TRBV10-3 and TRBJ2-7; the D is unclear. The better agreement between TRBJ2-5 and the DNA end casts doubt on the J call. The CDR3 loop spans 13 amino acids. Germline values: CDR1 ENHRY, CDR2 SYGVKD. CDR3 sequence reads: CAITAQLQETQYF. In nucleotides, the CDR3 is TGTGCCATTACCGCACAGCTTCAAGAGACCCAGTACTTC.

Written as DNA, the CDR3 is TGTGCCAGCAGCCCAGACAGACCGAATGAAAAACTGTTTTTT. It is translated as CASSPDRPNEKLFF. The chain is built from TRBV7-2 and TRBJ1-4; perhaps TRBD1 as D (5 bases). Between the trimmed V and J ends, which lost 5 bases and 5 bases, there was a span of 12 bases. Germline V lookup: CDR1 SGHTA, CDR2 FQGNSA. The CDR3 consists of 14 residues.

A few counts support this clonotype. The chain links TRBV25-1 to TRBJ2-3; 14 positions agree with TRBD2. Germline V gene data show CDR1 as MGHDK and CDR2 as SYGVNS. V dropped 11 bases and J dropped 6; count of bases not matched to a gene: 10. The CDR3 is made up of 15 amino acids. The CDR3 bases are TGTGCCGGAGGGACTAGCGGGAGAATTACGGATACGCAGTATTTT. As protein: CAGGTSGRITDTQYF.

This rearrangement joins TRBV5-1 to TRBJ1-1, with D maybe TRBD1 (5 bases). Trimming removed 0 bases from V and 3 bases from J, with 12 bases in between. Germline V gene data show CDR1 as SGHRS and CDR2 as YFSETQ. The CDR3 loop spans 15 amino acids. The CDR3 reads CASSLGGTRDTEAFF. The CDR3 nucleotides are TGCGCCAGCAGCTTGGGAGGGACGAGAGACACTGAAGCTTTCTTT.

The chain links TRBV20-1 to TRBJ2-1; 10 bases align to TRBD2. CDR3 length equals 16 residues. V shed 3 bases, J shed 3 bases, and the junction held 8 bases outside the gene matches. CDR1 is DFQATT and CDR2 is SNEGSKA in the germline V gene (reference sequence). The CDR3 DNA sequence: TGCAGTGCTAGGCCCCTAGCGGGAGAGAACTACAATGAGCAGTTCTTC. This gives the protein CSARPLAGENYNEQFF.

This clonotype was recorded many times. This chain uses TRBV14 with TRBJ2-1; TRBD2 aligns across 7 bases. The CDR3 contains 15 residues. V lost 5 bases, J lost 7 bases, and 11 bases stayed unmatched. Germline lookup yields CDR1 SGHDN and CDR2 FVKESK. This chain's CDR3 is CASSNALRSGNEQFF. In DNA, the CDR3 is TGTGCCAGCAGCAACGCGCTACGTAGCGGGAATGAGCAGTTCTTC.

The V and J genes are TRBV7-2 and TRBJ2-7; D gene unclear. The ends were cut back, 3 bases at V and 7 bases at J, with 7 bases in the middle. CDR3 length equals 11 residues. In germline, CDR1 is SGHTA, CDR2 FQGNSA. The CDR3 region has the DNA TGTGCCAGCAGCTTTTTGCAGGAGCAGTACTTC. Residues: CASSFLQEQYF.

The V gene is TRBV20-1, the J gene TRBJ2-1; 8 bases line up with TRBD1. With 2 bases clipped from V and 8 bases from J, the junction kept 8 bases outside the gene matches. This CDR3 contains 14 residues. Germline CDR1 DFQATT, CDR2 SNEGSKA (reference sequence). The CDR3 protein is CSARTGGTFYEQFF. The CDR3 region has the DNA TGCAGTGCTAGAACAGGGGGGACATTCTATGAGCAGTTCTTC.

The V and J genes are TRBV5-1 and TRBJ2-1, with TRBD2 as a possible D gene (6 bases). The CDR3 is 16 residues long. Germline values: CDR1 SGHRS, CDR2 YFSETQ. V was cut by 0 bases and J by 9 bases, with 19 bases left in between. CDR3 residues: CASSLVWRDRGAEQFF. DNA of the CDR3: TGCGCCAGCAGCTTGGTGTGGCGGGATAGAGGGGCTGAGCAGTTCTTC.

The gene calls are TRBV28 and TRBJ1-1; unclear D gene. V was pared by 3 bases and J by 8 bases, with 13 bases between. Germline assignment: CDR1 MDHEN and CDR2 SYDVKM. The CDR3 runs 13 residues. CDR3 residues: CASSLSDPGEAFF. CDR3 sequence (DNA): TGTGCCAGCAGTTTGTCGGATCCCGGCGAAGCTTTCTTT.

This clonotype has a handful of counts. This chain joins TRBV28 and TRBJ1-5; tentative D call: TRBD1 (5 bases). V dropped 3 bases and J dropped 1 base, with 16 bases sitting between them. The CDR3 covers 17 residues. The germline CDR1 and CDR2 sequences are MDHEN and SYDVKM. CDR3 in DNA: TGTGCCAGCAGTTTGCCCAACGGGGGGATCAGCAATCAGCCCCAGCATTTT. This gives the protein CASSLPNGGISNQPQHF.

The CDR3 region is CASSPRPLAGGYEQYF. Written as DNA, the CDR3 is TGTGCCAGCAGCCCGCGCCCATTAGCGGGAGGCTACGAGCAGTACTTC. The V and J genes are TRBV7-2 and TRBJ2-5; 10 nucleotides align to TRBD2. The J call is in doubt because the DNA end fits TRBJ2-7 better. The CDR3 has 16 amino acids. Germline CDR1 and CDR2: SGHTA and FQGNSA.

The chain links TRBV10-3 to TRBJ1-5, with 9 bases aligning to TRBD1. This CDR3 region has 15 residues. Germline V lookup: CDR1 ENHRY, CDR2 SYGVKD. With V trimmed by 4 bases and J by 9 bases, 10 bases remained unmatched. CDR3 sequence (DNA): TGTGCCATCAGTGGGGGACAGGGCGAGGGTCGGCCCCAGCATTTT. Protein: CAISGGQGEGRPQHF.

The chain uses TRBV20-1 and TRBJ2-1; 12 nucleotides line up with TRBD2. This CDR3 contains 15 residues. The V gene's germline CDR1 is DFQATT and CDR2 SNEGSKA (reference sequence). After removal of 3 bases from V and 10 bases from J, the junction contained 10 bases not matched to a gene. The CDR3: CSARTLAGGVGEQFF. The CDR3, as DNA: TGCAGTGCTAGGACCCTAGCGGGAGGGGTAGGGGAGCAGTTCTTC.

The chain employs TRBV12-3 or TRBV12-4 and TRBJ2-1; 10 bases map to TRBD2. The CDR3 covers 17 residues. After removal of 2 bases from V and 4 bases from J, the junction contained 8 bases not matched to a gene. The CDR3 spells CASSLSRTSGSYNEQFF. The CDR3, as DNA: TGTGCCAGCAGTTTATCTCGGACTAGCGGATCTTACAATGAGCAGTTCTTC.

With regard to this clonotype: Relative to the germline gene, one junction end is altered; a read error may explain this. The chain employs TRBV29-1 and TRBJ1-2, with D perhaps matching TRBD1 (6 bases). This CDR3 has 12 amino acids. Germline lookup yields CDR1 SQVTM and CDR2 ANQGSEA. The CDR3 sequence: CSVDRGPYDYTF. The CDR3 DNA is TGCAGCGTTGATCGGGGGCCCTATGACTACACCTTC.

The rearrangement joins TRBV29-1 to TRBJ1-2; unclear D gene. CDR1 and CDR2 from the germline V gene are SQVTM and ANQGSEA. CDR3 size: 11 residues. With 8 bases removed from V and 0 bases from J, the gap between germline ends came to 7 bases. The CDR3 sequence is CSSGTNYGYTF. CDR3 nucleotides: TGCAGCTCGGGAACTAACTATGGCTACACCTTC. Looking up the rest from reference TRBV29-1 and TRBJ1-2 gives the full variable domain: SAVISQKPSRDICQRGTSLTIQCQVDSQVTMMFWYRQQPGQSLTLIATANQGSEATYESGFVIDKFPISRPNLTFSTLTVSNMSPEDSSIYLCSSGTNYGYTFGSGTRLTVV.

The V and J genes are TRBV30 and TRBJ1-5; D call uncertain. Between the trimmed V and J ends, which lost 1 base and 4 bases, there was a span of 8 bases. The germline V gene has CDR1 GTSNPN and CDR2 SVGIG (reference sequence). This CDR3 has 13 residues. The CDR3 here is CAWSDDGNQPQHF. The CDR3 region has the DNA TGTGCCTGGAGTGATGATGGGAATCAGCCCCAGCATTTT.

The chain couples TRBV2 to TRBJ2-3, with 7 bases that match TRBD2. V gave up 7 bases and J gave up 2 bases; unmatched junction bases: 12. There are 16 residues in the CDR3. Germline V gene data show CDR1 as SNHLY and CDR2 as FYNNEI. The CDR3 sequence: CASIALVGGNTDTQYF. CDR3 bases: TGTGCCAGCATCGCCTTAGTGGGAGGGAACACAGATACGCAGTATTTT. The full variable domain, its missing parts supplied by reference TRBV2 and TRBJ2-3, is EPEVTQTPSHQVTQMGQEVILRCVPISNHLYFYWYRQILGQKVEFLVSFYNNEISEKSEIFDDQFSVERPDGSNFTLKIRSTKLEDSAMYFCASIALVGGNTDTQYFGPGTRLTVL.